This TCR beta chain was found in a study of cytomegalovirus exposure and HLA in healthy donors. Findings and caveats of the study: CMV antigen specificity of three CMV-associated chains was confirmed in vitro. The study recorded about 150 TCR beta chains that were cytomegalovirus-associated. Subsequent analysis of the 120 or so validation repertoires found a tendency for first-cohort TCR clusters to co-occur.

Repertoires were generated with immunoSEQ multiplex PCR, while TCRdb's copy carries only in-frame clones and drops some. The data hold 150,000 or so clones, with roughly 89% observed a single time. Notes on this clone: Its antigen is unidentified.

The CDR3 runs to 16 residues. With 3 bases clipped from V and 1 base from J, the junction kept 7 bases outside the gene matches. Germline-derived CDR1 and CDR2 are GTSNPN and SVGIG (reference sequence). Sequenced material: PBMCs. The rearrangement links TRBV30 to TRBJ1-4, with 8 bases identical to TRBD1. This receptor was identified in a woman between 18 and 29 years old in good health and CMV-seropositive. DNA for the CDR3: TGTGCCTGGAGCCAAATACAGGGGGAAACTAATGAAAAACTGTTTTTT. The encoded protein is CAWSQIQGETNEKLFF.